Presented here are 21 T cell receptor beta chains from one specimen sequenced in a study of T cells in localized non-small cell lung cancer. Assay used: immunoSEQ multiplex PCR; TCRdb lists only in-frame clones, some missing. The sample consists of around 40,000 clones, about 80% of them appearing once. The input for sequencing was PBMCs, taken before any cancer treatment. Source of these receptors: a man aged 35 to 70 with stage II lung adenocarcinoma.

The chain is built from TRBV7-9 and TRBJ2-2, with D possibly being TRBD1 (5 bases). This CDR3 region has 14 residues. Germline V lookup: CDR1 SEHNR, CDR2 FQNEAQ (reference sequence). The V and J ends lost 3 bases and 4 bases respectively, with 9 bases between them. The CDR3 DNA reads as TGTGCCAGCAGCTTTGAAGGGGCCACCGGGGAGCTGTTTTTT. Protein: CASSFEGATGELFF.

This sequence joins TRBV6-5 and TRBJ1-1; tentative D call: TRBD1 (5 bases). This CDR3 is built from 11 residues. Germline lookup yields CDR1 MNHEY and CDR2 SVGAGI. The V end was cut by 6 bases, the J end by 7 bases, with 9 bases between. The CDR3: CASRGTGEAFF. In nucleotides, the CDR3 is TGTGCCAGCAGGGGAACAGGTGAAGCTTTCTTT.

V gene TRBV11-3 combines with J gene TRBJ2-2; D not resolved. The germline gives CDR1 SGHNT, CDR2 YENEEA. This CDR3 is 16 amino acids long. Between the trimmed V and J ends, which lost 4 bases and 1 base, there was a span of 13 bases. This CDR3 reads CASSSYELGNTGELFF. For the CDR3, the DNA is TGTGCCAGCAGCTCCTATGAACTCGGGAACACCGGGGAGCTGTTTTTT. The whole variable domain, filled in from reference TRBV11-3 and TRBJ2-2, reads EAGVVQSPRYKIIEKKQPVAFWCNPISGHNTLYWYLQNLGQGPELLIRYENEEAVDDSQLPKDRFSAERLKGVDSTLKIQPAELGDSAVYLCASSSYELGNTGELFFGEGSRLTVL.

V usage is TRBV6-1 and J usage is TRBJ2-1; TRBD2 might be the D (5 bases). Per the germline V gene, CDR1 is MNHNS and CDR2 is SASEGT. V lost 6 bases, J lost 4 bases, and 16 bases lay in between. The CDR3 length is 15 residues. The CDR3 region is CASRILSRTYNEQFF. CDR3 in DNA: TGTGCCAGCAGAATCTTGTCACGGACTTACAATGAGCAGTTCTTC.

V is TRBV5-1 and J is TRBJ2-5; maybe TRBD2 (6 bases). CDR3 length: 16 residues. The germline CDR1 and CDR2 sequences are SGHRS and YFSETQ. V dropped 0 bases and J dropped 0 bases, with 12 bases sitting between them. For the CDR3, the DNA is TGCGCCAGCAGCTTGGCGTCTAGCGACTACCAAGAGACCCAGTACTTC. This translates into CASSLASSDYQETQYF.

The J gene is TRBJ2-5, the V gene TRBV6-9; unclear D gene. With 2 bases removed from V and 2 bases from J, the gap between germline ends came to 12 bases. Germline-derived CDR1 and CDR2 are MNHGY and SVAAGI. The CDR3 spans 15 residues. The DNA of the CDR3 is TGTGCCAGCAGTTATGGCAGCCCCGAACAAGAGACCCAGTACTTC. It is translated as CASSYGSPEQETQYF.

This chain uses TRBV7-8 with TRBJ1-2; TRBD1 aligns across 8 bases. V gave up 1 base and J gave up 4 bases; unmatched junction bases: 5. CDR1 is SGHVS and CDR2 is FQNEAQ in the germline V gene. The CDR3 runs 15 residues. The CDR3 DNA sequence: TGTGCCAGCAGCTTAGTCGGACAGGGAGGCTATGGCTACACCTTC. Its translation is CASSLVGQGGYGYTF.

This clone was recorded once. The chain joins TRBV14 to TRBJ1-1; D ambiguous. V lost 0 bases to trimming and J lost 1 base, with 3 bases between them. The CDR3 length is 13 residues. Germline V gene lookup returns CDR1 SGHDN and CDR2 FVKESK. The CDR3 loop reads CASSQDWNTEAFF. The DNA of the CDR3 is TGTGCCAGCAGCCAAGATTGGAACACTGAAGCTTTCTTT.

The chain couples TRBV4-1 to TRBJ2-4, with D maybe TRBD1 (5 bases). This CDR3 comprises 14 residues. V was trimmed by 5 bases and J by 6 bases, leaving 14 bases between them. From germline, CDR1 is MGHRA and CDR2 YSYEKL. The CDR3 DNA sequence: TGCGCCAGCAGCACGACTTGGCAGGGAAACATTCAGTACTTC. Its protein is CASSTTWQGNIQYF.

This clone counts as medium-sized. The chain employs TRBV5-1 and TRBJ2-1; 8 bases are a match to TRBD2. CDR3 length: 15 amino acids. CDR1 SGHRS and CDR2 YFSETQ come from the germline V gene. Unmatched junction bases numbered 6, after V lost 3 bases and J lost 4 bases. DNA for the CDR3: TGCGCCAGCAGCTCGCGGGGGGACTCATACAATGAGCAGTTCTTC. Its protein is CASSSRGDSYNEQFF.

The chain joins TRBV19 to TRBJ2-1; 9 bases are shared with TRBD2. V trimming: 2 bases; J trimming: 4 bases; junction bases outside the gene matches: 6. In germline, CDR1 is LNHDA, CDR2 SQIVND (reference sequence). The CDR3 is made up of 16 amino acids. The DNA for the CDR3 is TGTGCCAGTAGTATACGGCGGGGGGGGGTTTACAATGAGCAGTTCTTC. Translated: CASSIRRGGVYNEQFF.

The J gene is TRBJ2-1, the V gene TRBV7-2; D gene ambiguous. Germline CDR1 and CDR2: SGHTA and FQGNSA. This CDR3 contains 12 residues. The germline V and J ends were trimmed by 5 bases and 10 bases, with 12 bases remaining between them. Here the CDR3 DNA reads TGTGCCAGCAGCCCCCAGTTTACCGAGCAGTTCTTC. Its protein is CASSPQFTEQFF.

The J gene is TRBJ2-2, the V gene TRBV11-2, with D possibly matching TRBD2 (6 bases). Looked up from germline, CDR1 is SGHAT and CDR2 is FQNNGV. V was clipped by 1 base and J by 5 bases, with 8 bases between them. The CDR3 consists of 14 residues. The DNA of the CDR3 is TGTGCCAGCAGCTTAGTTGGGAGGACCGGGGAGCTGTTTTTT. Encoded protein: CASSLVGRTGELFF.

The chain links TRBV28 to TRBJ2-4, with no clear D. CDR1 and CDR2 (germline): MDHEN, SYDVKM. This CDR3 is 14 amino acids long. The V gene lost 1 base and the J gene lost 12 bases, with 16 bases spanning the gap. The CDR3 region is CASSLFGSFSPQYF. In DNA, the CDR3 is TGTGCCAGCAGTTTATTCGGTTCATTTAGCCCTCAGTACTTC.

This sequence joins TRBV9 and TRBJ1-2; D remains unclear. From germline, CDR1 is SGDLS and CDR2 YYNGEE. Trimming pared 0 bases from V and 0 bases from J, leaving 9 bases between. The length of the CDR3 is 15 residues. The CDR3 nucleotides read TGTGCCAGCAGCGTAGGGCACGGATCTAACTATGGCTACACCTTC. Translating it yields CASSVGHGSNYGYTF.

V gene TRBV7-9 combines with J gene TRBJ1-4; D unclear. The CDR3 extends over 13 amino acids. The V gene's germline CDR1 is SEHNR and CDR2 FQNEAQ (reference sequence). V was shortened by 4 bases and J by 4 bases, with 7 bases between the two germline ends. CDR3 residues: CASSSDLNEKLFF. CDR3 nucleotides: TGTGCCAGCAGCTCGGACCTTAATGAAAAACTGTTTTTT.

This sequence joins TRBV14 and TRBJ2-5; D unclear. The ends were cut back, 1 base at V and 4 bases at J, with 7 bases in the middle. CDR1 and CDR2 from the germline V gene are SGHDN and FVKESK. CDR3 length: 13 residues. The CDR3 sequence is CASSQGPRETQYF. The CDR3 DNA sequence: TGTGCCAGCAGCCAAGGCCCCCGAGAGACCCAGTACTTC.

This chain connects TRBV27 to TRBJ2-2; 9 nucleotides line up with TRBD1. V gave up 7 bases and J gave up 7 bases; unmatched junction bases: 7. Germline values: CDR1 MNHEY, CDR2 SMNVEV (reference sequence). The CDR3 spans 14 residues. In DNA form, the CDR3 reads TGTGCCAGCAAAACCGGGACAGGGAGCGGGGAGCTGTTTTTT. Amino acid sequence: CASKTGTGSGELFF.

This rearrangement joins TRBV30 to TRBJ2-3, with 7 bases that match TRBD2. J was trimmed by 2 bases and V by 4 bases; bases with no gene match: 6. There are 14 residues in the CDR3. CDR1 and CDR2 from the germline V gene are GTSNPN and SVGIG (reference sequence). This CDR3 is CAWKTGGFTDTQYF. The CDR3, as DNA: TGTGCCTGGAAAACGGGGGGTTTCACAGATACGCAGTATTTT.

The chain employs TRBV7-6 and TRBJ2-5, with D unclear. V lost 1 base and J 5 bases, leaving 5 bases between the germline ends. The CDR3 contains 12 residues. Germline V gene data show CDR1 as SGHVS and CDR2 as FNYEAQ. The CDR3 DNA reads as TGTGCCAGCAGCTTAGTTGGCGAGACCCAGTACTTC. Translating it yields CASSLVGETQYF.

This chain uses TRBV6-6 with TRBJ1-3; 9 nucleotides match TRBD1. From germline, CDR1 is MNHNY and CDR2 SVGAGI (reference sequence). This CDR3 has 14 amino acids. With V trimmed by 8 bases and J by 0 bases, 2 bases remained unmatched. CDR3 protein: CASETGGSGNTIYF. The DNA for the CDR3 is TGTGCCAGCGAGACAGGGGGCTCTGGAAACACCATATATTTT.